The text below deals with one TCR beta chain. Per germline, CDR1 MDHEN and CDR2 SYDVKM. This CDR3 has 14 amino acids. V lost 3 bases and J 2 bases, leaving 10 bases between the germline ends. This entry is derived from a study of OX40 agonist ivuxolimab in advanced cancers. The table came from immunoSEQ multiplex PCR; TCRdb's copy has only in-frame clones and leaves some out. The sample shows 70,000 or so clones, roughly 88% of them seen only once. The source material was CD4+ or CD8+ T cells sorted from blood, sampled in a trial of the OX40 agonist ivuxolimab. This rearrangement joins TRBV28 to TRBJ1-2, with D perhaps TRBD1 (6 bases). This TCR came from an adult with an advanced solid tumor such as melanoma, head and neck, liver or kidney cancer. CDR3 nucleotide sequence: TGTGCCAGCAGTTTTCCAGGGGCGAACTATGGCTACACCTTC. Its protein is CASSFPGANYGYTF.